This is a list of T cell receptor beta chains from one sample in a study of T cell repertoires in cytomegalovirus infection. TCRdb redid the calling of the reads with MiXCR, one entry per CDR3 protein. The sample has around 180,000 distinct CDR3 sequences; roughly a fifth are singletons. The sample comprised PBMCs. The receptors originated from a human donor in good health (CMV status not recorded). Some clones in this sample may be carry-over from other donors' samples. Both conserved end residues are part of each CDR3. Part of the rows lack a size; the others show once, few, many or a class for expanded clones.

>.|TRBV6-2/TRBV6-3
CASSYVPTNTEAFF
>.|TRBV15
CATSGLAGGPGELFF
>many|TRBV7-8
CASNQRASYTGELFF
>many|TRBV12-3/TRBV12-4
CASSLLGLAGGATDTQYF
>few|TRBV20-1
CSAEDRGLGELFF
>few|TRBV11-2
CASSSYRGDTQYF
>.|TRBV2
CARRAGTVSSYNSPLHF
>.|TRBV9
CASSVGLPSYEQYF
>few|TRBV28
CASSLEQLNTGELFF
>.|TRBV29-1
CSVAGQAQETQYF
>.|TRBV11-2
CASRSRRTGDGYTF
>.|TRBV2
CASSAEGGNQPQHF
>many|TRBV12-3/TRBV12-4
CASSLRADYNSPLHF
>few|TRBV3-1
CASSPGGSPYNEQFF
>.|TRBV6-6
CASSDRLGTALGETQYF
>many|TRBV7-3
CASSRRGGAPDTQYF
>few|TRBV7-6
CASSLTGGLADTQYF
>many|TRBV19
CAIIAFTDPFF
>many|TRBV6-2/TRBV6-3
CASRQVPSSYEQYF
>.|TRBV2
CASFWGVSITYNEQFF
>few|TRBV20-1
CSAPRYPDTQYF
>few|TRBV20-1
CSARSGTGGPYEQYF
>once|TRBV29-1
CSVLESNTGTGYSNQPQHF
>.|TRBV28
CASTLSPGRVNTEAFF
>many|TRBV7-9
CASSAGTMQPQHF
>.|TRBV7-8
CASSLERRLAGNTIYF
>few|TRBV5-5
CASSLVPAPSEAFF
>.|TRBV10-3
CAISESGAGGQPQHF
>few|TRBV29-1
CSVEDRSPSEQYF
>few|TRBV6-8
CASSPSLSDTQYF
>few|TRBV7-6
CASSGDRLLSGANVLTF
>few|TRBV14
CASSQDLTGSGYTF
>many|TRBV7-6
CASSLTSWNEQFF
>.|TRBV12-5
CASALTVESGEQYF
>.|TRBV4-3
CASSQGTDYEQYF
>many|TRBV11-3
CASSPPGEAGAQEQFF
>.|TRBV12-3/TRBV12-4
CASRPQGSNQPQHF
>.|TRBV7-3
CASSLGKGTEAFF
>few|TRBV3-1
CASSQDRGQNTEAFF
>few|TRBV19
CASSLGRSRDRVRNTEAFF
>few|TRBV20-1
CSGGSSYNEQFF
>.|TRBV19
CASSNDRGHSNQPQHF
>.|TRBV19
CASSRRRSGSDTGELFF
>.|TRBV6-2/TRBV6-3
CASSYSPLRAEQFF
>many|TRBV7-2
CASSLDWSSGNTIYF